Listed here are 25 T cell receptor beta chains from one sample, sequenced in a study of T cells in Graves' hyperthyroidism and ophthalmopathy. Amplification of TCR beta CDR3 regions was performed using RNA transcripts as template. The TCR CDR3 first-round RT-PCR relied on the HTBI primer set. Each CDR3 protein is one row after TCRdb ran MiXCR on the multiplex PCR reads. The sample lists nearly 110,000 distinct CDR3 sequences, roughly 15% occurring once. Sequenced: blood. All receptors derive from a woman between 50 and 59 years old with Graves' hyperthyroidism.

This clonotype was recorded at least ten times. The rearrangement joins TRBV27 to TRBJ1-6; no firm D call. V lost 6 bases to trimming and J lost 3 bases, with 6 bases between them. Germline assignment: CDR1 MNHEY and CDR2 SMNVEV (reference sequence). There are 13 residues in the CDR3. The CDR3 bases are TGTGCCAGCAGCCCCTACTATAATTCACCCCTCCACTTT. Protein sequence: CASSPYYNSPLHF.

This clonotype showed up many times. The chain carries TRBV29-1 and TRBJ2-7; D tentatively fits TRBD1 or TRBD2 (5 bases each). V lost 7 bases, J lost 5 bases, and 21 bases lay in between. CDR3 length equals 14 residues. In germline, CDR1 is SQVTM, CDR2 ANQGSEA. CDR3 protein: CSAKRQGIGDEQYF. As DNA, the CDR3 is TGCAGCGCCAAGCGGCAGGGTATCGGGGACGAGCAGTACTTC.

This clonotype showed up many times. The chain has TRBV20-1 and TRBJ2-1; TRBD1 matches at 9 bases. Germline CDR1 reads DFQATT; CDR2 reads SNEGSKA (reference sequence). This CDR3 comprises 16 residues. After removal of 0 bases from V and 6 bases from J, the junction contained 9 bases not matched to a gene. CDR3 sequence: CSARDFGTGYVNEQFF. The CDR3 DNA sequence: TGCAGTGCTAGAGATTTCGGGACAGGGTATGTCAATGAGCAGTTCTTC.

In this sample, this clonotype turned up many times. The chain is built from TRBV20-1 and TRBJ1-1, with D tentatively TRBD1 (5 bases). The CDR3 totals 13 residues. Germline V gene sequence: CDR1 DFQATT, CDR2 SNEGSKA (reference sequence). Trimming took 6 bases from V and 4 from J, leaving 15 bases between them. The CDR3, as DNA: TGCAGTGCCTCCCACGGGGGGGTCACTGAAGCTTTCTTT. This gives the protein CSASHGGVTEAFF.

The V call is TRBV20-1, the J call TRBJ2-3; TRBD2 matches 10 bases. CDR1 and CDR2 from the germline V gene are DFQATT and SNEGSKA (reference sequence). Trimming removed 4 bases from V and 0 bases from J; junction bases left unmatched: 4. The CDR3 has 15 amino acids. CDR3 region: CSAKLAGSSTDTQYF. DNA of the CDR3: TGCAGTGCTAAACTAGCGGGAAGTAGCACAGATACGCAGTATTTT.

In its sample, this clonotype was seen many times. The chain is built from TRBV28 and TRBJ1-6, with a tentative D call TRBD1 (6 bases). Germline CDR1 MDHEN, CDR2 SYDVKM. V was pared by 7 bases and J by 7 bases, with 8 bases between. The CDR3 has 12 residues. The CDR3 DNA follows: TGTGCCAGCAAGAGGGGGAATTCACCCCTCCACTTT. Protein: CASKRGNSPLHF.

This clonotype was counted at least ten times. CDR3 sequence reads: CASRLAGGSDEQYF. The CDR3 region has the DNA TGTGCCAGCAGGCTAGCGGGAGGGAGCGACGAGCAGTACTTC. V gene TRBV11-1 combines with J gene TRBJ2-7, with 12 bases fitting TRBD2. This CDR3 contains 14 residues. Germline assignment: CDR1 SGHAT and CDR2 FQDESV (reference sequence). V lost 6 bases, J lost 5 bases, and 5 bases stayed unmatched.

V is TRBV11-3 and J is TRBJ1-1; D call uncertain. Germline assignment: CDR1 SGHNT and CDR2 YENEEA. There are 15 residues in the CDR3. The germline V and J ends were trimmed by 0 bases and 4 bases, with 12 bases remaining between them. The CDR3 is CASSLDWASRTEAFF. In DNA form, the CDR3 reads TGTGCCAGCAGCTTAGATTGGGCCAGCCGCACTGAAGCTTTCTTT.

Ten or more counts support this clonotype. The rearrangement joins TRBV30 to TRBJ1-3; no definite D call. Germline V gene data show CDR1 as GTSNPN and CDR2 as SVGIG (reference sequence). The V end lost 7 bases, the J end lost 3 bases, and 10 bases lay between the germline ends. CDR3 length: 12 amino acids. CDR3 DNA: TGTGCCTCACATCGTTTTGGAAACACCATATATTTT. Translation gives CASHRFGNTIYF.

The genes are TRBV7-2 and TRBJ2-1; 8 bases are shared with TRBD2. The CDR3 consists of 11 residues. V lost 4 bases, J lost 13 bases, and 3 bases stayed unmatched. The germline V gene has CDR1 SGHTA and CDR2 FQGNSA. The DNA of the CDR3 is TGTGCCAGCAGCTCTGGACTAGCCCAGTTCTTC. Residues: CASSSGLAQFF.

Comment on this clonotype: Just one base apart from a much larger clone, this may be a read error. The rearrangement links TRBV6-2 or TRBV6-3 to TRBJ1-5, with 8 bases matching TRBD1. Germline V gene data show CDR1 as MNHEY and CDR2 as SVGEGT. The CDR3 spans 15 residues. Trimming at V came to 0 bases and at J to 2 bases, leaving 0 bases not matched to a gene. The CDR3 spells CASSYSGQGNQPQHF. For the CDR3, the DNA is TGTGCCAGCAGTTACTCGGGACAGGGCAATCAGCCCCAGCATTTT.

This clonotype appeared many times. The rearrangement links TRBV7-3 to TRBJ2-1, with unresolved D. The CDR3 contains 13 residues. The germline V gene has CDR1 SGHTA and CDR2 FQGTGA. Trimming stripped 2 bases from V and 8 bases from J, with 10 bases between. The CDR3 region is CASSLGTADEQFF. The CDR3 coding sequence is TGTGCCAGCAGCTTAGGTACTGCGGATGAGCAGTTCTTC.

The table lists this clonotype with many counts. This chain links TRBV28 with TRBJ2-3, with 8 bases lining up with TRBD2. This CDR3 has 13 amino acids. The V gene end was trimmed by 7 bases and the J gene end by 2 bases; junction bases not matched to a gene: 2. Germline V gives CDR1 MDHEN, CDR2 SYDVKM. DNA of the CDR3: TGTGCCAGCAAACTAGCGGACACAGATACGCAGTATTTT. Protein sequence: CASKLADTDTQYF.

In this sample, this clonotype is medium-sized. This chain joins TRBV11-3 and TRBJ2-1, with a tentative D call TRBD2 (5 bases). V lost 5 bases and J lost 0, with 14 bases in between. Germline assignment: CDR1 SGHNT and CDR2 YENEEA. The CDR3 is 16 amino acids. CDR3 DNA: TGTGCCAGCAGCCCCAGCGGATACGGCTCCTACAATGAGCAGTTCTTC. It translates to CASSPSGYGSYNEQFF.

This clonotype was counted ten times or more. The chain is built from TRBV27 and TRBJ2-3, with TRBD2 identical over 9 bases. The CDR3 sequence is 15 residues long. V trimming: 5 bases; J trimming: 3 bases; junction bases outside the gene matches: 6. Germline lookup yields CDR1 MNHEY and CDR2 SMNVEV (reference sequence). In nucleotides, the CDR3 is TGTGCCAGCAGTCCGCTAGCGGGACTGACAGATACGCAGTATTTT. Amino acids: CASSPLAGLTDTQYF.

This clonotype was recorded many times. The chain combines TRBV10-2 with TRBJ2-3; 7 bases map to TRBD2. V lost 6 bases and J lost 5; bases outside the gene matches: 5. CDR1 and CDR2 (germline): WSHSY, SAAADI. The CDR3 loop spans 13 amino acids. This chain's CDR3 is CASRREDGDTQYF. The CDR3 DNA sequence: TGCGCCAGCAGACGGGAGGACGGAGATACGCAGTATTTT.

This clonotype was seen repeatedly, ten times or more. V usage is TRBV5-1 and J usage is TRBJ2-1; TRBD2 matches 15 bases. Germline lookup yields CDR1 SGHRS and CDR2 YFSETQ. J was trimmed by 14 bases and V by 8 bases; bases with no gene match: 17. CDR3 length equals 16 residues. CDR3 sequence: CASEPPGLAGGRLKFF. The CDR3 DNA is TGCGCCAGTGAGCCGCCGGGACTAGCGGGAGGCCGCCTTAAGTTCTTC.

Ten or more counts support this clonotype. The V and J genes are TRBV3-1 and TRBJ2-2; the D is unclear. The germline CDR1 and CDR2 sequences are LGHDT and YNNKEL (reference sequence). CDR3 length equals 15 residues. Trimming pared 6 bases from V and 2 bases from J, leaving 13 bases between. CDR3 sequence reads: CASSLGQTNTGELFF. The CDR3 coding sequence is TGTGCCAGCAGTCTGGGCCAGACCAACACCGGGGAGCTGTTTTTT.

A note on this clonotype: Mismatch with germline at one junction end may stem from a read error. V is TRBV29-1 and J is TRBJ2-3; TRBD2 matches 10 bases. Per the germline V gene, CDR1 is SQVTM and CDR2 is ANQGSEA. CDR3 length: 14 amino acids. This CDR3 reads CSVVPSGSRDTQYF. For the CDR3, the DNA is TGCAGCGTCGTTCCTAGCGGGAGCAGAGATACGCAGTATTTT.

This clonotype was observed at least ten times. This CDR3 reads CASSVNRDRLYSNYGYTF. Written as DNA, the CDR3 is TGTGCCAGCAGCGTAAACCGGGACAGACTATATTCTAACTATGGCTACACCTTC. The J gene is TRBJ1-2, the V gene TRBV9; TRBD1 matches 7 bases. J gave up 0 bases and V 1 base, and 12 bases lay outside the gene matches. This CDR3 is 18 amino acids long. Germline loops: CDR1 SGDLS, CDR2 YYNGEE.

At least ten counts were recorded for this clonotype. The rearrangement joins TRBV20-1 to TRBJ2-3; D is undetermined. The germline CDR1 and CDR2 sequences are DFQATT and SNEGSKA (reference sequence). The CDR3 has 11 residues. V dropped 4 bases and J dropped 0 bases, with 2 bases sitting between them. Here the CDR3 DNA reads TGCAGTGCTACTAGCACAGATACGCAGTATTTT. This gives the protein CSATSTDTQYF.

This clonotype was detected many times. This chain links TRBV15 with TRBJ1-2; D ambiguous. The CDR3 has 14 amino acids. CDR1 LNHNV and CDR2 YYDKDF come from the germline V gene (reference sequence). V lost 4 bases, J lost 3 bases, and 12 bases lay in between. Here the CDR3 reads CATSITRTDYGYTF. The CDR3 coding sequence is TGTGCCACCAGCATAACTAGGACGGACTATGGCTACACCTTC.

This clonotype was counted ten times or more. The CDR3 DNA is TGTGCCAGCAGGCCTGGAGGACAGCAACTTGGTATCGGGTTCTCCTACAATGAGCAGTTCTTC. It codes for CASRPGGQQLGIGFSYNEQFF. This chain connects TRBV28 to TRBJ2-1; D is possibly TRBD1 (6 bases). Germline values: CDR1 MDHEN, CDR2 SYDVKM. The CDR3 is 21 amino acids. Between the trimmed V and J ends, which lost 6 bases and 0 bases, there was a span of 30 bases.

This clonotype was seen repeatedly, ten times or more. The chain joins TRBV6-1 to TRBJ2-5; no clear D gene. CDR1 is MNHNS and CDR2 is SASEGT in the germline V gene. The CDR3 consists of 15 residues. V lost 6 bases, J lost 2 bases, and 16 bases lay in between. For the CDR3, the DNA is TGTGCCAGCAGGTACTCTCCCCGACTGCAAGAGACCCAGTACTTC. The encoded protein is CASRYSPRLQETQYF.

The chain combines TRBV15 with TRBJ1-4, with a tentative D call TRBD1 (5 bases). The CDR3 totals 15 residues. The germline V gene encodes CDR1 LNHNV and CDR2 YYDKDF (reference sequence). The ends were cut back, 1 base at V and 5 bases at J, with 11 bases in the middle. In DNA form, the CDR3 reads TGTGCCACCAGCAGAGTCAAGGACATCAATGAAAAACTGTTTTTT. Translating it yields CATSRVKDINEKLFF.